This T cell receptor beta chain is from a study of T cell responses to AZD1222 COVID-19 vaccine. TCRdb keeps only in-frame clones here, not all; method: immunoSEQ multiplex PCR. The repertoire holds 150,000 to 200,000 clones, with approximately 87% as singletons. Comment on this clone: As yet, its antigen is unknown.

Overall study findings and caveats: Spike-specific TCR breadth and depth both grew after two AZD1222 doses. It should be noted that donors were predominantly white British and more often female, and clonal diversity was possibly underestimated. Just 5 to 7 AZD1222 recipients tested seropositive at baseline. None of the repertoires were sampled until the peak T cell response had passed.

This CDR3 spans 17 amino acids. With 4 bases clipped from V and 1 base from J, the junction kept 12 bases outside the gene matches. The germline CDR1 and CDR2 sequences are SGHNT and YYREEE (reference sequence). The receptor comes from an adult in good health. This sequence joins TRBV5-4 and TRBJ1-2, with TRBD1 matching over 8 bases. The sequencing here drew on peripheral blood, taken on day 0 of MenACWY control vaccination. CDR3 in amino acids: CASSQAGTGFYNYGYTF. The CDR3 bases are TGTGCCAGCAGCCAGGCCGGGACAGGATTTTATAACTATGGCTACACCTTC.